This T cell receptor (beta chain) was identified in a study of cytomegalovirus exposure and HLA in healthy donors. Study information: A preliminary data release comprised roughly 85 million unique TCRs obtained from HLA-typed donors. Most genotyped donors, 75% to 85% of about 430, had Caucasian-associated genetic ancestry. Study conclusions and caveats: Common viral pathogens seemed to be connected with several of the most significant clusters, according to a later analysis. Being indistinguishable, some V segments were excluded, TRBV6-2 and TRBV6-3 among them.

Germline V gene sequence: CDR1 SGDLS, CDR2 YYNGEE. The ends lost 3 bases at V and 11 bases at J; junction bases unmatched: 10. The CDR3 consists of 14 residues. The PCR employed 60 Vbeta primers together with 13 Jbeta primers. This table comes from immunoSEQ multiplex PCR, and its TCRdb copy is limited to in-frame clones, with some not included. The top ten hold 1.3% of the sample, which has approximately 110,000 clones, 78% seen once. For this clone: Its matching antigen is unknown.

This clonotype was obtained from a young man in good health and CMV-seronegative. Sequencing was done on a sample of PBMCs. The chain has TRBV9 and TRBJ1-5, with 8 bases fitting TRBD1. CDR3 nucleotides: TGTGCCAGCAGCGGCGGACAGGGTGGCGCGGCCCAGCATTTT. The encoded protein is CASSGGQGGAAQHF.